The 21 T cell receptor beta chains below all came from one sample that was sequenced in a study of Graves' ophthalmopathy and Graves' hyperthyroidism. Investigators amplified TCR beta CDR3 regions from RNA transcripts. A first-round RT-PCR used HTBI primers, followed by a second-round multiplex PCR. TCRdb redid the calling of the multiplex PCR reads with MiXCR, one entry per CDR3 protein. The sample includes 200,000 to 300,000 distinct CDR3 sequences, around 50% of them seen just once. Sequencing was performed on peripheral blood. These receptor sequences come from an adult man with Graves' ophthalmopathy.

A remark on this clonotype: The missing conserved phenylalanine or tryptophan at the end of this CDR3 makes a read error likely. The gene calls are TRBV29-1 and TRBJ1-1; 10 positions agree with TRBD1. The trim removed 6 bases at V and 3 bases at J, leaving 7 bases unmatched. This CDR3 is built from 14 residues. The V gene's germline CDR1 is SQVTM and CDR2 ANQGSEA. This CDR3 is CSVSPGTGDTEAFL. The CDR3 DNA is TGCAGCGTCAGTCCCGGGACAGGGGACACTGAAGCTTTCCTT.

This clonotype has a count of ten or more. This chain joins TRBV15 and TRBJ1-2; the D is unclear. The CDR3 sequence is 14 residues long. The V and J ends lost 0 bases and 5 bases respectively, with 10 bases between them. Per germline, CDR1 LNHNV and CDR2 YYDKDF (reference sequence). The CDR3 DNA follows: TGTGCCACCAGCAGAGAACGACCGGGGTATGGCTACACCTTC. This codes for CATSRERPGYGYTF.

The chain links TRBV24-1 to TRBJ2-2, with unresolved D. Germline CDR1 is KGHDR and CDR2 is SFDVKD. Trimming took off 0 bases at V and 1 base at J, with 14 bases between the two ends. This CDR3 has 18 amino acids. CDR3 coding DNA: TGTGCCACCAGTGATTTGCAATACAAGGATTTGAACACCGGGGAGCTGTTTTTT. It specifies CATSDLQYKDLNTGELFF.

This chain links TRBV7-2 with TRBJ1-5; D is unresolved. The germline V gene encodes CDR1 SGHTA and CDR2 FQGNSA. The CDR3 spans 12 residues. Trimming took 6 bases from V and 6 from J, leaving 9 bases between them. The CDR3 region is CASSSPPQPQHF. For the CDR3, the DNA is TGTGCCAGCAGTTCCCCTCCTCAGCCCCAGCATTTT.

The chain recombines TRBV7-9 with TRBJ2-2; 8 nucleotides match TRBD2. The V gene end was trimmed by 3 bases and the J gene end by 4 bases; junction bases not matched to a gene: 7. From germline, CDR1 is SEHNR and CDR2 FQNEAQ (reference sequence). There are 16 residues in the CDR3. The CDR3, as DNA: TGTGCCAGCAGCTTCATTAGCGGGGCTGGCACCGGGGAGCTGTTTTTT. It codes for CASSFISGAGTGELFF.

There are many counts of this clonotype. V usage is TRBV29-1 and J usage is TRBJ1-2; 11 bases are a match to TRBD1. V was clipped by 1 base and J by 9 bases; unmatched bases: 1. Germline CDR1 SQVTM, CDR2 ANQGSEA. The CDR3 is made up of 12 amino acids. The CDR3 reads CSVEGTGGSYTF. The CDR3 DNA reads TGCAGCGTTGAAGGGACAGGGGGCAGCTACACCTTC.

This chain connects TRBV10-3 to TRBJ2-7; D may be TRBD1 (6 bases). Germline CDR1 reads ENHRY; CDR2 reads SYGVKD. The CDR3 consists of 14 residues. Trimming cost V 10 bases and J 3 bases, with 19 bases left between them. CDR3: CASRPPQGLYEQYF. Here the CDR3 DNA reads TGTGCCAGCAGACCGCCACAGGGCCTCTACGAGCAGTACTTC.

The CDR3 loop is CSASGGSNYGYTF. The CDR3 DNA follows: TGCAGTGCTAGCGGGGGGAGTAACTATGGCTACACCTTC. This chain links TRBV20-1 with TRBJ1-2; D is possibly TRBD1 (5 bases). Germline values: CDR1 DFQATT, CDR2 SNEGSKA (reference sequence). The CDR3 is 13 amino acids. V gave up 3 bases and J gave up 1 base, with 9 bases separating them.

The chain is built from TRBV10-3 and TRBJ2-6, with TRBD2 matching over 7 bases. J was trimmed by 3 bases and V by 0 bases; bases with no gene match: 11. The CDR3 sequence is 19 residues long. Germline V gives CDR1 ENHRY, CDR2 SYGVKD. CDR3 sequence (DNA): TGTGCCATCAGTGAGTCGGGCAGGGAGGGGCTCAGTGGGGCCAACGTCCTGACTTTC. Encoded protein: CAISESGREGLSGANVLTF.

CDR3 amino acids: CASSPGLYGYTF. CDR3 bases: TGTGCCAGCAGCCCTGGCCTCTATGGCTACACCTTC. The V and J genes are TRBV9 and TRBJ1-2; D call uncertain. The ends were cut back, 4 bases at V and 4 bases at J, with 8 bases in the middle. Germline V gives CDR1 SGDLS, CDR2 YYNGEE. The CDR3 has 12 residues.

There are a few counts of this clonotype. The V and J genes are TRBV5-4 and TRBJ2-7; 13 nucleotides line up with TRBD2. This CDR3 is built from 15 residues. The germline V gene has CDR1 SGHNT and CDR2 YYREEE (reference sequence). With 4 bases clipped from V and 7 bases from J, the junction kept 8 bases outside the gene matches. DNA of the CDR3: TGTGCCAGCAGCACCCCAGGGACTAGCGGGGCGGAGCAGTACTTC. Translated: CASSTPGTSGAEQYF.

CDR3 loop: CAPRSPVSPLHF. CDR3 DNA: TGTGCCCCCAGGTCCCCGGTTTCACCCCTCCACTTT. The chain links TRBV9 to TRBJ1-6; no definite D call. The CDR3 consists of 12 residues. V lost 10 bases and J lost 9, with 14 bases in between. Germline V CDR1 and CDR2: SGDLS, YYNGEE.

The V gene is TRBV9, the J gene TRBJ2-2, with D perhaps matching TRBD2 (7 bases). Germline CDR1 is SGDLS and CDR2 is YYNGEE. The CDR3 is 16 residues long. V shed 0 bases and J shed 1 base, with 10 bases lying between them. As DNA, the CDR3 is TGTGCCAGCAGCGTAGAGGGGGGGCGGAACACCGGGGAGCTGTTTTTT. Encoded protein: CASSVEGGRNTGELFF.

This clonotype was observed once. The J gene is TRBJ1-1, the V gene TRBV4-2; D remains ambiguous. The germline gives CDR1 LGHNA, CDR2 YNFKEQ. The CDR3 is 15 residues long. Trimming cost V 1 base and J 4 bases, with 13 bases left between them. The CDR3 spells CASSQGEGTGTEAFF. The DNA of the CDR3 is TGTGCCAGCAGCCAAGGCGAGGGTACGGGCACTGAAGCTTTCTTT.

This chain uses TRBV7-9 with TRBJ1-5; D not resolved. Germline lookup yields CDR1 SEHNR and CDR2 FQNEAQ (reference sequence). The length of the CDR3 is 13 residues. Trimming removed 0 bases at V and 3 bases at J, with 3 bases between. The CDR3 sequence: CASSLASNQPQHF. CDR3 DNA sequence: TGTGCCAGCAGCTTAGCGTCCAATCAGCCCCAGCATTTT.

This clonotype was counted many times. The chain recombines TRBV29-1 with TRBJ1-1; no clear D gene. The germline V gene encodes CDR1 SQVTM and CDR2 ANQGSEA. The CDR3 runs 11 residues. V lost 4 bases, J lost 11 bases, and 14 bases lay in between. CDR3 sequence reads: CSVGLGGYAFF. The CDR3 DNA is TGCAGCGTTGGTCTGGGAGGGTATGCTTTCTTT.

The chain is built from TRBV20-1 and TRBJ2-7, with D possibly TRBD1 on 6 matching bases. The CDR3 loop spans 16 amino acids. The germline gives CDR1 DFQATT, CDR2 SNEGSKA (reference sequence). The ends were cut back, 3 bases at V and 0 bases at J, with 18 bases in the middle. The CDR3 DNA reads TGCAGTGCTAGCGGGACAACTCATCCGAGCTCCTACGAGCAGTACTTC. It codes for CSASGTTHPSSYEQYF.

This sequence joins TRBV15 and TRBJ2-2; D not resolved. CDR1 is LNHNV and CDR2 is YYDKDF in the germline V gene (reference sequence). The CDR3 is 16 residues long. Trimming removed 0 bases at V and 4 bases at J, with 12 bases between. The DNA for the CDR3 is TGTGCCACCAGCAGAGATAAAATGGCTACCACCGGGGAGCTGTTTTTT. It is translated as CATSRDKMATTGELFF. Combining the CDR3 with reference TRBV15 and TRBJ2-2 gives the whole variable domain DAMVIQNPRYQVTQFGKPVTLSCSQTLNHNVMYWYQQKSSQAPKLLFHYYDKDFNNEADTPDNFQSRRPNTSFCFLDIRSPGLGDTAMYLCATSRDKMATTGELFFGEGSRLTVL.

The rearrangement joins TRBV20-1 to TRBJ1-2; 7 nucleotides align to TRBD1. CDR3 size: 11 residues. V lost 4 bases, J lost 8 bases, and 4 bases stayed unmatched. Germline CDR1 and CDR2: DFQATT and SNEGSKA (reference sequence). CDR3: CSAITGEGYTF. CDR3 nucleotides: TGCAGTGCTATCACAGGGGAGGGCTACACCTTC.

The chain employs TRBV20-1 and TRBJ1-1, with TRBD1 identical over 7 bases. The germline V gene encodes CDR1 DFQATT and CDR2 SNEGSKA (reference sequence). V lost 5 bases and J lost 1; bases outside the gene matches: 1. The CDR3 covers 12 residues. CDR3 nucleotides: TGCAGTGCTGGGACAGCGAACACTGAAGCTTTCTTT. Translating it yields CSAGTANTEAFF.

The V gene is TRBV19, the J gene TRBJ2-7; D is ambiguous. This CDR3 has 14 amino acids. Trimming pared 3 bases from V and 2 bases from J, leaving 11 bases between. Germline-derived CDR1 and CDR2 are LNHDA and SQIVND (reference sequence). CDR3: CASSMATPPYEQYF. CDR3 coding DNA: TGTGCCAGTAGTATGGCAACGCCCCCCTACGAGCAGTACTTC.